The 14 T cell receptor beta chains reported below all come from one sample, sequenced in a study of blood T cell repertoires in COVID-19. Assay used: immunoSEQ multiplex PCR; TCRdb lists only in-frame clones, some missing. The profile shows under 200,000 clones, just over 85% of them singletons. The sample was peripheral blood. Receptors originate from a man between 60 and 70 years old with acute or convalescent COVID-19.

The V gene is TRBV6-1, the J gene TRBJ1-6, with 9 bases matching TRBD1. V was pared by 0 bases and J by 4 bases, with 4 bases of the junction left unmatched. This CDR3 region has 17 residues. Germline CDR1 is MNHNS and CDR2 is SASEGT. The CDR3, as DNA: TGTGCCAGCAGTGAAGCGGGGACAGGGACGTATAATTCACCCCTCCACTTT. It codes for CASSEAGTGTYNSPLHF.

In its sample, this clone was seen once. The rearrangement links TRBV3-1 (or the pseudogene TRBV3-2) to TRBJ1-2, with 9 bases matching TRBD1. CDR1 is LGHDT, CDR2 YNNKEL, per germline (reference sequence). There are 14 residues in the CDR3. J was trimmed by 7 bases and V by 4 bases; bases with no gene match: 7. CDR3 DNA sequence: TGTGCCAGCAGCCGGGACAGGGTGATTTCTGGCTACACCTTC. This gives the protein CASSRDRVISGYTF.

This chain joins TRBV5-4 and TRBJ2-7, with 10 bases aligning to TRBD2. There are 15 residues in the CDR3. Germline trimming cut 3 bases from V and 5 bases from J; bases unmatched to any gene: 8. Germline-derived CDR1 and CDR2 are SGHNT and YYREEE (reference sequence). Here the CDR3 DNA reads TGTGCCAGCAGCTACACTAGCGGGGAGCCCGACGAGCAGTACTTC. As protein: CASSYTSGEPDEQYF.

In its sample, this clone was seen once. The V gene is TRBV15, the J gene TRBJ2-5; TRBD1 aligns across 10 bases. The CDR3 sequence is 16 residues long. V trimming: 5 bases; J trimming: 5 bases; junction bases outside the gene matches: 11. CDR1 is LNHNV, CDR2 YYDKDF, per germline (reference sequence). The CDR3 DNA follows: TGTGCCACCAGCGTTCTCAGGGGACAGGGGTTCGAGACCCAGTACTTC. Translated: CATSVLRGQGFETQYF.

This chain connects TRBV9 to TRBJ2-7; a possible D gene is TRBD2 (6 bases). Between the trimmed V and J ends, which lost 7 bases and 0 bases, there was a span of 14 bases. The CDR3 is 14 amino acids. From germline, CDR1 is SGDLS and CDR2 YYNGEE. The DNA for the CDR3 is TGTGCCAGCGGCGGGGCGGGAAGCTCCTACGAGCAGTACTTC. Its protein is CASGGAGSSYEQYF.

The chain uses TRBV19 and TRBJ1-2; no firm D call. Between the trimmed V and J ends, which lost 2 bases and 6 bases, there was a span of 10 bases. Germline V gene lookup returns CDR1 LNHDA and CDR2 SQIVND (reference sequence). CDR3 length equals 13 residues. The CDR3 nucleotides are TGTGCCAGTAGTATAAGAGGGCAGAATGGCTACACCTTC. As protein: CASSIRGQNGYTF.

V is TRBV27 and J is TRBJ2-7; the match to TRBD1 covers 8 bases. The germline V gene encodes CDR1 MNHEY and CDR2 SMNVEV (reference sequence). With 10 bases clipped from V and 6 bases from J, the junction kept 14 bases outside the gene matches. The CDR3 loop spans 14 amino acids. CDR3 bases: TGTGCCATCAGCCTCCTGGACAGGGTTGTCGAGCAGTACTTC. Translated, it gives CAISLLDRVVEQYF.

A single count supports this clone. V and J are TRBV24-1 and TRBJ1-4; 8 positions agree with TRBD1. Germline assignment: CDR1 KGHDR and CDR2 SFDVKD. Trimming removed 5 bases from V and 7 bases from J; junction bases left unmatched: 11. This CDR3 is 16 amino acids long. CDR3 coding DNA: TGTGCCACCAGTGTCTGTACAGGGGGATTTTGTGAAAAACTGTTTTTT. Amino acids: CATSVCTGGFCEKLFF.

The V gene is TRBV19, the J gene TRBJ1-6; D is ambiguous. CDR1 is LNHDA and CDR2 is SQIVND in the germline V gene (reference sequence). The ends were cut back, 7 bases at V and 0 bases at J, with 7 bases in the middle. The CDR3 runs 14 residues. The CDR3 is CASTDSSYNSPLHF. The CDR3 DNA is TGTGCCAGTACCGACTCCTCCTATAATTCACCCCTCCACTTT.

The chain recombines TRBV4-2 with TRBJ2-4; D is possibly TRBD2 (5 bases). Germline CDR1 and CDR2: LGHNA and YNFKEQ. The CDR3 length is 17 residues. V lost 0 bases to trimming and J lost 3 bases, with 15 bases between them. The CDR3 DNA reads TGTGCCAGCAGCCAAGATCCCGAAGGAGGAGGCAAAAACATTCAGTACTTC. It is translated as CASSQDPEGGGKNIQYF.

This rearrangement joins TRBV19 to TRBJ1-6; the D gene is possibly TRBD1 (5 bases). The V gene lost 4 bases and the J gene lost 7 bases, with 11 bases spanning the gap. This CDR3 has 14 residues. CDR1 and CDR2 (germline): LNHDA, SQIVND (reference sequence). Written as DNA, the CDR3 is TGTGCCAGTAGTAGGACAAGCGGGAATTCACCCCTCCACTTT. The encoded protein is CASSRTSGNSPLHF.

This clone turned up a few times. This chain uses TRBV18 with TRBJ1-2; 12 bases are shared with TRBD1. Germline V gene data show CDR1 as KGHSH and CDR2 as LQKENI. V gave up 5 bases and J gave up 4 bases; unmatched junction bases: 11. The CDR3 runs to 17 residues. CDR3 coding DNA: TGTGCCAGCTCATCGAGGGGACAGGGGGCCGACGGCTATGGCTACACCTTC. Translation gives CASSSRGQGADGYGYTF.

This clone has more than one count but fewer than ten. The chain employs TRBV5-4 and TRBJ1-1, with D hard to call. The CDR3 loop spans 16 amino acids. Trimming took off 2 bases at V and 5 bases at J, with 19 bases between the two ends. Germline-derived CDR1 and CDR2 are SGHNT and YYREEE (reference sequence). The CDR3 DNA follows: TGTGCCAGCAGCTTCCAGCCCCTGGGCAGGAGGACTGAAGCTTTCTTT. This sequence encodes CASSFQPLGRRTEAFF. Based on the CDR3 plus reference TRBV5-4 and TRBJ1-1, the full variable domain is ETGVTQSPTHLIKTRGQQVTLRCSSQSGHNTVSWYQQALGQGPQFIFQYYREEENGRGNFPPRFSGLQFPNYSSELNVNALELDDSALYLCASSFQPLGRRTEAFFGQGTRLTVV.

The chain has TRBV5-1 and TRBJ1-2; 12 nucleotides agree with TRBD1. The CDR3 has 16 residues. J lost 4 bases, V lost 0 bases, and 4 bases had no gene match. Germline assignment: CDR1 SGHRS and CDR2 YFSETQ. CDR3: CASSLVGQGAVYGYTF. DNA of the CDR3: TGCGCCAGCAGCTTGGTGGGACAGGGGGCGGTCTATGGCTACACCTTC. Looking up the rest from reference TRBV5-1 and TRBJ1-2 gives the full variable domain: KAGVTQTPRYLIKTRGQQVTLSCSPISGHRSVSWYQQTPGQGLQFLFEYFSETQRNKGNFPGRFSGRQFSNSRSEMNVSTLELGDSALYLCASSLVGQGAVYGYTFGSGTRLTVV.